These 19 T cell receptor beta chains came from one sample sequenced in a study of blood T cell repertoires in COVID-19. Profiled with immunoSEQ multiplex PCR; TCRdb holds only in-frame clones, not every one. In the table there are 150,000 or so clones, over 80% of which are singletons. Material for sequencing was PBMCs or T cells enriched from blood (not recorded which). The source is a man between 65 and 85 years old who had been exposed to COVID-19.

The chain couples TRBV5-1 to TRBJ2-7; 9 nucleotides match TRBD1. Germline V lookup: CDR1 SGHRS, CDR2 YFSETQ. The CDR3 has 14 residues. Trimming cost V 4 bases and J 4 bases; bases outside gene matches: 6. The CDR3 DNA sequence: TGCGCCAGCAGCACGGGGACAGGGTCATACGAGCAGTACTTC. This encodes CASSTGTGSYEQYF.

This clone occurred a few times. The chain employs TRBV12-3 or TRBV12-4 and TRBJ1-5; tentatively, D is TRBD1 (5 bases). V was shortened by 7 bases and J by 6 bases, with 13 bases between the two germline ends. The CDR3 extends over 13 amino acids. The CDR3 DNA is TGTGCCAGCAATGACGGCGGGGGTCAGCCCCAGCATTTT. Translated: CASNDGGGQPQHF.

The rearrangement joins TRBV28 to TRBJ1-1; D call uncertain. V dropped 1 base and J dropped 9 bases, with 9 bases sitting between them. Looked up from germline, CDR1 is MDHEN and CDR2 is SYDVKM. The CDR3 sequence is 12 residues long. CDR3 nucleotide sequence: TGTGCCAGCAGTTTATCGCGGGAGCAAGCTTTCTTT. It codes for CASSLSREQAFF.

The gene calls are TRBV5-8 and TRBJ1-2; D possibly corresponds to TRBD1 (5 bases). With 6 bases removed from V and 2 bases from J, the gap between germline ends came to 17 bases. The germline V gene encodes CDR1 SGHTS and CDR2 YDEGEE. This CDR3 region has 15 residues. CDR3 protein: CASTPVGGKNYGYTF. The DNA of the CDR3 is TGTGCCAGCACCCCCGTCGGGGGGAAGAACTATGGCTACACCTTC.

The rearrangement uses TRBV28 and TRBJ2-5; 8 nucleotides line up with TRBD1. Trimming removed 4 bases from V and 2 bases from J; junction bases left unmatched: 6. The CDR3 sequence is 15 residues long. The germline V gene has CDR1 MDHEN and CDR2 SYDVKM. This CDR3 reads CASSSDRDRQETQYF. In DNA, the CDR3 is TGTGCCAGCAGTTCAGACCGGGACAGGCAAGAGACCCAGTACTTC.

The chain joins TRBV5-1 to TRBJ2-5; TRBD1 aligns across 12 bases. The trim removed 5 bases at V and 3 bases at J, leaving 5 bases unmatched. Germline CDR1 and CDR2: SGHRS and YFSETQ. The CDR3 totals 15 residues. In DNA, the CDR3 is TGCGCCAGCAGTTCCGGGACAGGGGGCGAAGAGACCCAGTACTTC. Translation gives CASSSGTGGEETQYF.

This chain links TRBV19 with TRBJ1-4; no clear D gene. V was shortened by 5 bases and J by 3 bases, with 13 bases between the two germline ends. The CDR3 extends over 15 amino acids. Germline values: CDR1 LNHDA, CDR2 SQIVND (reference sequence). Written as DNA, the CDR3 is TGTGCCAGTAGTGTAGGGAGGGCTGCTAATGAAAAACTGTTTTTT. Translation gives CASSVGRAANEKLFF.

The chain uses TRBV4-2 and TRBJ1-1, with D possibly TRBD1 on 6 matching bases. Germline values: CDR1 LGHNA, CDR2 YNFKEQ. This CDR3 region has 15 residues. Trimming took off 1 base at V and 3 bases at J, with 12 bases between the two ends. The CDR3 is CASSQAHQGHTEAFF. The CDR3 DNA is TGTGCCAGCAGCCAAGCCCACCAGGGGCACACTGAAGCTTTCTTT.

This clone was counted a single time. V is TRBV11-2 and J is TRBJ1-6; the D is unclear. V was cut by 7 bases and J by 2 bases, with 6 bases left in between. The length of the CDR3 is 13 residues. Germline V gene lookup returns CDR1 SGHAT and CDR2 FQNNGV. In nucleotides, the CDR3 is TGTGCCAGCAACTCCGCCTATAATTCACCCCTCCACTTT. This codes for CASNSAYNSPLHF.

V usage is TRBV6-6 and J usage is TRBJ2-6, with 7 bases identical to TRBD1. V dropped 5 bases and J dropped 0; count of bases not matched to a gene: 13. The CDR3 extends over 19 amino acids. The germline CDR1 and CDR2 sequences are MNHNY and SVGAGI (reference sequence). In DNA form, the CDR3 reads TGTGCCAGCAGTCTATCCATCGGACAGGTCCTCTCTGGGGCCAACGTCCTGACTTTC. This encodes CASSLSIGQVLSGANVLTF.

This clone was detected once. The rearrangement uses TRBV19 and TRBJ1-1; 8 bases agree with TRBD1. Trimming cost V 5 bases and J 1 base; bases outside gene matches: 6. Germline CDR1 LNHDA, CDR2 SQIVND (reference sequence). CDR3 size: 15 residues. CDR3 residues: CASSPWTGQNTEAFF. CDR3 nucleotides: TGTGCCAGTAGTCCTTGGACAGGGCAGAACACTGAAGCTTTCTTT.

The V call is TRBV6-1, the J call TRBJ1-5; TRBD1 might be the D (5 bases). CDR3 size: 15 residues. Germline loops: CDR1 MNHNS, CDR2 SASEGT. The V end was cut by 2 bases, the J end by 7 bases, with 15 bases between. CDR3 sequence (DNA): TGTGCCAGCAGTGAAACCAGGACAACATTCCAGCCCCAGCATTTT. Protein product: CASSETRTTFQPQHF.

The chain recombines TRBV11-2 with TRBJ2-4, with 10 bases that match TRBD2. Losses at the gene ends were 3 bases for V and 10 bases for J; bases not matched to a gene: 3. This CDR3 is 13 amino acids long. CDR1 and CDR2 from the germline V gene are SGHAT and FQNNGV. CDR3 loop: CASSFGLAEIQYF. CDR3 sequence (DNA): TGTGCCAGCAGCTTTGGACTAGCGGAGATTCAGTACTTC.

CDR3 sequence: CASSHLLAGVGMGTQYF. The CDR3 nucleotides are TGTGCCAGCAGCCACCTACTAGCGGGGGTAGGGATGGGGACCCAGTACTTC. The genes are TRBV3-1 (or the pseudogene TRBV3-2) and TRBJ2-5, with TRBD2 identical over 11 bases. This CDR3 comprises 17 residues. CDR1 and CDR2 (germline): LGHDT, YNNKEL (reference sequence). After removal of 3 bases from V and 7 bases from J, the junction contained 13 bases not matched to a gene.

This clone was seen only a few times. The DNA of the CDR3 is TGTGCCAGCAGTGGGAGTTATAATAATTCACCCCTCCACTTT. It codes for CASSGSYNNSPLHF. This chain uses TRBV2 with TRBJ1-6, with no clear D. Germline CDR1 SNHLY, CDR2 FYNNEI. The CDR3 length is 14 residues. Trimming stripped 4 bases from V and 5 bases from J, with 9 bases between.

In DNA, the CDR3 is TGTGCCAGCAGTGACAGCGGAGGGAAAGCTTTCTTT. It specifies CASSDSGGKAFF. The chain uses TRBV6-4 and TRBJ1-1; D is uncertain. There are 12 residues in the CDR3. Germline V gene lookup returns CDR1 MRHNA and CDR2 SNTAGT. Trimming removed 2 bases from V and 9 bases from J, with 10 bases in between.

The chain recombines TRBV7-2 with TRBJ2-1; 9 bases are a match to TRBD2. V lost 4 bases to trimming and J lost 6 bases; unmatched junction nucleotides: 7. The CDR3 totals 15 residues. Germline V gene lookup returns CDR1 SGHTA and CDR2 FQGNSA. The CDR3 DNA reads TGTGCCAGCAGCTCCGTAGCGGGGGTAGTCAATGAGCAGTTCTTC. Encoded protein: CASSSVAGVVNEQFF.

The chain recombines TRBV2 with TRBJ1-1; no definite D call. V gave up 10 bases and J gave up 8 bases, with 20 bases separating them. The CDR3 runs to 13 residues. Germline V gene sequence: CDR1 SNHLY, CDR2 FYNNEI. CDR3 amino acids: CATQTGGVAEAFF. The CDR3 DNA reads TGTGCCACCCAAACTGGCGGGGTTGCAGAAGCTTTCTTT.

This clone occurred a few times. The V call is TRBV9, the J call TRBJ1-4, with no clear D. V gave up 0 bases and J gave up 4 bases, with 7 bases separating them. From germline, CDR1 is SGDLS and CDR2 YYNGEE. The CDR3 is 14 amino acids. CDR3 in amino acids: CASSVGGVNEKLFF. CDR3 coding DNA: TGTGCCAGCAGCGTAGGGGGAGTTAATGAAAAACTGTTTTTT.